The entry below gives a single TCR beta chain sequence along with its context. Primers for the PCR totalled 60 Vbeta and 13 Jbeta. The protocol was immunoSEQ multiplex PCR, while the TCRdb copy is restricted to in-frame clones and leaves out a portion. The sample gives 150,000 to 200,000 clones, around 80% of which show up once; approximately 1% is in the top ten. V lost 2 bases and J lost 1; bases outside the gene matches: 7. Per germline, CDR1 GTSNPN and CDR2 SVGIG (reference sequence). The CDR3 extends over 16 amino acids. The data are from a study of cytomegalovirus exposure and HLA in healthy donors.

The genes are TRBV30 and TRBJ2-2, with 7 bases aligning to TRBD2. The sequenced sample consisted of PBMCs. The clonotype originates from a woman in her forties in good health and CMV-seronegative. The CDR3 DNA follows: TGTGCCTGGAGTCGGCTAGCGGAGGTGAACACCGGGGAGCTGTTTTTT. It is translated as CAWSRLAEVNTGELFF.